This entry lists 32 T cell receptor beta chains sequenced from one sample in a study of cytotoxic CD8 clonotypes in ibrutinib-treated CLL. Produced via immunoSEQ multiplex PCR; TCRdb's table is partial and in-frame only. The sample carries some 76,000 clones, roughly 83% recorded once. The specimen comprised PBMCs, sampled after 24 months of ibrutinib treatment. The receptor set was obtained from a human donor with chronic lymphocytic leukemia.

The V call is TRBV7-6, the J call TRBJ2-1; TRBD2 matches at 8 bases. Trimming at V came to 5 bases and at J to 0 bases, leaving 3 bases not matched to a gene. Germline CDR1 reads SGHVS; CDR2 reads FNYEAQ. The CDR3 runs to 15 residues. CDR3 nucleotide sequence: TGTGCCAGCAGCAAAAGCGGGAGCTCCTACAATGAGCAGTTCTTC. Its translation is CASSKSGSSYNEQFF.

The chain has TRBV15 and TRBJ2-7; D gene unclear. This CDR3 contains 14 residues. Germline CDR1 is LNHNV and CDR2 is YYDKDF (reference sequence). Trimming stripped 5 bases from V and 0 bases from J, with 11 bases between. The CDR3 DNA reads as TGTGCCACCAGCCGTGCAAAAAGCTCCTACGAGCAGTACTTC. Protein sequence: CATSRAKSSYEQYF.

The chain joins TRBV15 to TRBJ2-7; D is uncertain. Germline V gives CDR1 LNHNV, CDR2 YYDKDF (reference sequence). Deletions cut 0 bases from V and 3 bases from J, with 6 bases between. CDR3 length: 13 residues. The CDR3 sequence: CATSRDQVYEQYF. The CDR3 coding sequence is TGTGCCACCAGCAGAGATCAGGTCTACGAGCAGTACTTC.

The chain employs TRBV10-2 and TRBJ2-7, with D unresolved. The germline gives CDR1 WSHSY, CDR2 SAAADI. V gave up 10 bases and J gave up 3 bases, with 13 bases separating them. The CDR3 runs 12 residues. The CDR3 sequence is CATRSQVYEQYF. CDR3 nucleotides: TGCGCCACCCGAAGTCAGGTCTACGAGCAGTACTTC.

This chain uses TRBV28 with TRBJ2-1; 8 bases map to TRBD2. The CDR3 has 14 amino acids. V lost 6 bases and J lost 8; bases outside the gene matches: 9. The germline gives CDR1 MDHEN, CDR2 SYDVKM. CDR3 sequence: CASRQAGDADEQFF. The CDR3, as DNA: TGTGCCAGCAGGCAAGCGGGAGATGCGGATGAGCAGTTCTTC. The whole variable domain, filled in from reference TRBV28 and TRBJ2-1, reads DVKVTQSSRYLVKRTGEKVFLECVQDMDHENMFWYRQDPGLGLRLIYFSYDVKMKEKGDIPEGYSVSREKKERFSLILESASTNQTSMYLCASRQAGDADEQFFGPGTRLTVL.

This clone has a handful of counts. The rearrangement uses TRBV20-1 and TRBJ2-1; no definite D call. The CDR3 is made up of 11 amino acids. V shed 6 bases and J shed 3 bases, with 6 bases lying between them. CDR1 is DFQATT, CDR2 SNEGSKA, per germline (reference sequence). CDR3 sequence: CSAVGYNEQFF. For the CDR3, the DNA is TGCAGTGCCGTCGGCTACAATGAGCAGTTCTTC.

The chain employs TRBV7-9 and TRBJ1-2, with D perhaps matching TRBD1 (5 bases). The CDR3 loop spans 15 amino acids. Deletions cut 1 base from V and 4 bases from J, with 13 bases between. Germline V gene data show CDR1 as SEHNR and CDR2 as FQNEAQ (reference sequence). CDR3 bases: TGTGCCAGCAGCTTAGTCGGAACAGGAGGCTATGGCTACACCTTC. The encoded protein is CASSLVGTGGYGYTF.

In the case of this clone: Different DNA sequences within this sample yield the same CDR3. The chain links TRBV29-1 to TRBJ2-7, with TRBD2 matching 7 bases. In germline, CDR1 is SQVTM, CDR2 ANQGSEA. CDR3 length: 11 residues. J lost 3 bases, V lost 4 bases, and 0 bases had no gene match. CDR3 sequence (DNA): TGCAGCGTTGGGACTAGCTACGAGCAGTACTTC. This codes for CSVGTSYEQYF.

Details on this clone: At one end, the junction sequence differs from germline, possibly due to a read error. This sequence joins TRBV7-7 and TRBJ2-5; D possibly uses TRBD1 or TRBD2 (5 bases each). CDR3 length: 14 residues. Germline CDR1 is SSHAT and CDR2 is FNYEAQ (reference sequence). CDR3 region: CASSLGQGVQTQYF. The CDR3 bases are TGTGCTAGCAGCTTAGGGCAGGGAGTTCAGACCCAGTACTTC.

The chain has TRBV10-3 and TRBJ2-3, with 9 nucleotides matching TRBD1. J lost 2 bases, V lost 10 bases, and 4 bases had no gene match. Per the germline V gene, CDR1 is ENHRY and CDR2 is SYGVKD. This CDR3 spans 13 amino acids. CDR3 sequence: CATRQGVTDTQYF. Written as DNA, the CDR3 is TGTGCCACCCGACAGGGGGTCACAGATACGCAGTATTTT.

This clone was seen a single time. V usage is TRBV7-2 and J usage is TRBJ2-5; 8 positions agree with TRBD1. V was pared by 5 bases and J by 5 bases, with 4 bases of the junction left unmatched. Germline V CDR1 and CDR2: SGHTA, FQGNSA. The length of the CDR3 is 13 residues. CDR3 residues: CASSRTGFETQYF. CDR3 DNA: TGTGCCAGCAGCCGGACAGGGTTCGAGACCCAGTACTTC.

The chain recombines TRBV7-2 with TRBJ1-5; D not certain. Trimming removed 1 base at V and 3 bases at J, with 7 bases between. The germline V gene encodes CDR1 SGHTA and CDR2 FQGNSA. The CDR3 loop spans 14 amino acids. In DNA, the CDR3 is TGTGCCAGCAGCTTAGGAGGTGCCAATCAGCCCCAGCATTTT. Amino acids: CASSLGGANQPQHF. The variable domain in full, completed from reference TRBV7-2 and TRBJ1-5, reads GAGVSQSPSNKVTEKGKDVELRCDPISGHTALYWYRQSLGQGLEFLIYFQGNSAPDKSGLPSDRFSAERTGGSVSTLTIQRTQQEDSAVYLCASSLGGANQPQHFGDGTRLSIL.

V usage is TRBV5-4 and J usage is TRBJ1-1; D is uncertain. This CDR3 comprises 14 residues. Germline V CDR1 and CDR2: SGHNT, YYREEE (reference sequence). V was clipped by 3 bases and J by 4 bases, with 13 bases between them. CDR3 bases: TGTGCCAGCAGCTATTGGGGTTTTCGCACTGAAGCTTTCTTT. It is translated as CASSYWGFRTEAFF.

The V gene is TRBV27, the J gene TRBJ2-1, with 9 bases lining up with TRBD2. CDR3 length equals 15 residues. CDR1 and CDR2 (germline): MNHEY, SMNVEV (reference sequence). The ends lost 7 bases at V and 0 bases at J; junction bases unmatched: 4. The CDR3 sequence is CASNRAGGSYNEQFF. The CDR3 DNA reads as TGTGCCAGCAATCGAGCGGGAGGCTCCTACAATGAGCAGTTCTTC.

This clone was detected a few times. The V and J genes are TRBV30 and TRBJ2-7; D unresolved. CDR3 length: 12 amino acids. Germline CDR1 GTSNPN, CDR2 SVGIG (reference sequence). Trimming pared 7 bases from V and 5 bases from J, leaving 15 bases between. The CDR3 nucleotides are TGTGCCTCTGGTGGGGATCTTCACGAGCAGTACTTC. Amino acid sequence: CASGGDLHEQYF.

V gene TRBV14 combines with J gene TRBJ1-2; D is unresolved. Germline V gene sequence: CDR1 SGHDN, CDR2 FVKESK. CDR3 size: 15 residues. V was shortened by 5 bases and J by 0 bases, with 13 bases between the two germline ends. The CDR3 DNA is TGTGCCAGCAGCTTGTCCGGACCTACTAACTATGGCTACACCTTC. Protein: CASSLSGPTNYGYTF.

The chain is built from TRBV27 and TRBJ2-7; D is unresolved. Germline V gene lookup returns CDR1 MNHEY and CDR2 SMNVEV (reference sequence). Trimming shortened V by 2 bases and J by 3 bases, and 8 bases separated the two germline ends. The CDR3 is made up of 13 amino acids. This CDR3 reads CASSLKGYYEQYF. The CDR3 nucleotides are TGTGCCAGCAGTTTAAAGGGATACTACGAGCAGTACTTC.

The gene calls are TRBV2 and TRBJ1-1, with D possibly TRBD1 on 5 matching bases. V was pared by 7 bases and J by 3 bases, with 15 bases between. In germline, CDR1 is SNHLY, CDR2 FYNNEI. The CDR3 contains 14 residues. CDR3 nucleotides: TGTGCCAGCACCAGGGCGTTGCGGGACACTGAAGCTTTCTTT. This sequence encodes CASTRALRDTEAFF.

The chain joins TRBV21-1 to TRBJ2-7; the table's D call of TRBD1 was not tested on the DNA. TRBV21-1 is shown as a pseudogene. This CDR3 has 17 amino acids. The CDR3 nucleotides are TGTGCCAGCAGCAAAAACCAATCCGACAGTGAGTTCTACGAGCAGTACTTC. Amino acids: CASSKNQSDSEFYEQYF.

A single count supports this clone. The V and J genes are TRBV14 and TRBJ2-1, with 10 bases aligning to TRBD2. V trimming: 4 bases; J trimming: 7 bases; junction bases outside the gene matches: 7. Germline lookup yields CDR1 SGHDN and CDR2 FVKESK. The CDR3 sequence is 15 residues long. The CDR3 spells CASSPPGLALNEQFF. In DNA form, the CDR3 reads TGTGCCAGCAGCCCCCCGGGACTAGCGCTTAATGAGCAGTTCTTC.

This rearrangement joins TRBV4-1 to TRBJ2-1; D gene uncertain. Germline CDR1 is MGHRA and CDR2 is YSYEKL. V was pared by 3 bases and J by 0 bases, with 6 bases between. The CDR3 extends over 14 amino acids. The CDR3 protein is CASSQGYSYNEQFF. CDR3 sequence (DNA): TGCGCCAGCAGCCAGGGTTACTCCTACAATGAGCAGTTCTTC.

The chain uses TRBV27 and TRBJ2-3, with D perhaps TRBD2 (6 bases). The germline CDR1 and CDR2 sequences are MNHEY and SMNVEV (reference sequence). The CDR3 is 15 amino acids. The V end was cut by 4 bases, the J end by 2 bases, with 13 bases between. The CDR3 here is CASSSGTYATDTQYF. DNA for the CDR3: TGTGCCAGCAGTTCTGGGACTTACGCCACAGATACGCAGTATTTT.

The V gene is TRBV10-3, the J gene TRBJ2-4; D possibly corresponds to TRBD2 (6 bases). CDR3 length equals 17 residues. CDR1 is ENHRY, CDR2 SYGVKD, per germline. V dropped 0 bases and J dropped 0 bases, with 12 bases sitting between them. This chain's CDR3 is CAISESMGGIAKNIQYF. In nucleotides, the CDR3 is TGTGCCATCAGTGAGTCAATGGGGGGTATAGCCAAAAACATTCAGTACTTC.

The chain employs TRBV13 and TRBJ2-7, with 15 bases fitting TRBD2. CDR3 size: 14 residues. Germline CDR1 is PRHDT and CDR2 is FYEKMQ (reference sequence). The V gene end was trimmed by 3 bases and the J gene end by 6 bases; junction bases not matched to a gene: 0. CDR3 region: CASSLGLAGGEQYF. In DNA form, the CDR3 reads TGTGCCAGCAGCTTGGGACTAGCGGGAGGCGAGCAGTACTTC.

Comment on this clone: The same CDR3 also results from other DNA sequences found in this sample. The chain couples TRBV5-1 to TRBJ2-1; TRBD2 matches 12 bases. Germline V gives CDR1 SGHRS, CDR2 YFSETQ. With V trimmed by 0 bases and J by 1 base, 8 bases remained unmatched. The CDR3 is made up of 19 amino acids. CDR3 DNA: TGCGCCAGCAGCTTGGTGCTAGCGGGAGGGCCGAATTCCTACAATGAGCAGTTCTTC. It encodes CASSLVLAGGPNSYNEQFF.

The chain recombines TRBV2 with TRBJ2-1; 14 bases fit TRBD2. The germline CDR1 and CDR2 sequences are SNHLY and FYNNEI. This CDR3 region has 21 residues. V shed 6 bases and J 0 bases; nucleotides not matched to a gene: 16. The CDR3 is CASSPLSWGLAGDYSYNEQFF. CDR3 sequence (DNA): TGTGCCAGCAGCCCCCTCTCGTGGGGACTAGCGGGAGACTACTCCTACAATGAGCAGTTCTTC. Filled out from reference TRBV2 and TRBJ2-1, the complete variable domain reads EPEVTQTPSHQVTQMGQEVILRCVPISNHLYFYWYRQILGQKVEFLVSFYNNEISEKSEIFDDQFSVERPDGSNFTLKIRSTKLEDSAMYFCASSPLSWGLAGDYSYNEQFFGPGTRLTVL.

The CDR3 region has the DNA TGTGCCAGCAGTTTTAGGTCGGCAGCCACCATGAACACTGAAGCTTTCTTT. This translates into CASSFRSAATMNTEAFF. The chain links TRBV27 to TRBJ1-1; D unclear. CDR1 is MNHEY, CDR2 SMNVEV, per germline (reference sequence). V was trimmed by 3 bases and J by 0 bases, leaving 17 bases between them. This CDR3 contains 17 residues.

The gene calls are TRBV25-1 and TRBJ1-1, with D hard to call. CDR1 is MGHDK and CDR2 is SYGVNS in the germline V gene. The V gene lost 6 bases and the J gene lost 5 bases, with 16 bases spanning the gap. The CDR3 extends over 14 amino acids. The CDR3 DNA reads as TGTGCCAGCAGCCTACAAGGTAGGGTGACTGAAGCTTTCTTT. It is translated as CASSLQGRVTEAFF. The full variable domain, in which reference TRBV25-1 and TRBJ1-1 provide the parts outside the CDR3, is EADIYQTPRYLVIGTGKKITLECSQTMGHDKMYWYQQDPGMELHLIHYSYGVNSTEKGDLSSESTVSRIRTEHFPLTLESARPSHTSQYLCASSLQGRVTEAFFGQGTRLTVV.

On this clone itself: Just one base apart from a much larger clone, this may be a read error. The chain recombines TRBV6-5 with TRBJ2-7, with D perhaps matching TRBD1 (6 bases). The germline V gene encodes CDR1 MNHEY and CDR2 SVGAGI. Trimming cost V 6 bases and J 8 bases, with 20 bases left between them. The CDR3 consists of 14 residues. As DNA, the CDR3 is TGTGCCAGCAGCAGAGACAGGTCTTCAGGGAAGCAGTACTTC. This sequence encodes CASSRDRSSGKQYF.

V and J are TRBV19 and TRBJ1-4; D call uncertain. The V gene's germline CDR1 is LNHDA and CDR2 SQIVND (reference sequence). This CDR3 is 15 amino acids long. Trimming left V 5 bases short and J 0 bases short, with 10 bases between. CDR3 region: CASSHRTATNEKLFF. The CDR3 DNA reads TGTGCCAGTAGTCATCGGACGGCAACTAATGAAAAACTGTTTTTT.

V gene TRBV7-9 combines with J gene TRBJ1-3; unclear D gene. Germline lookup yields CDR1 SEHNR and CDR2 FQNEAQ (reference sequence). This CDR3 has 12 residues. Between the trimmed V and J ends, which lost 8 bases and 1 base, there was a span of 6 bases. CDR3 bases: TGTGCCAGCGGGAGTTCTGGAAACACCATATATTTT. Amino acids: CASGSSGNTIYF.

Only one count was recorded for this clone. The chain carries TRBV4-2 and TRBJ2-2, with a tentative D call TRBD1 (5 bases). The V gene's germline CDR1 is LGHNA and CDR2 YNFKEQ. Between the trimmed V and J ends, which lost 4 bases and 4 bases, there was a span of 22 bases. The CDR3 has 18 amino acids. The CDR3 nucleotides are TGTGCCAGCAGCCGAGGTGGGGCAGCCCAACTCGGCACCGGGGAGCTGTTTTTT. Its translation is CASSRGGAAQLGTGELFF.